The clone carrying this TCR beta chain was seen many times. The sample comes from a study of metastatic and nonmetastatic thyroid tumors. TCRdb re-analyzed the PCR reads through MiXCR. The repertoire holds 21,000 or so clones, with over 25% as singletons. Thyroid surgery took place with no prior treatment in any patient. Per germline, CDR1 MNHNS and CDR2 SASEGT. The V gene lost 1 base and the J gene lost 8 bases, with 17 bases spanning the gap. This CDR3 is built from 15 residues. The sample was tumor tissue. This clonotype originated in a female donor with papillary thyroid cancer or a benign thyroid nodule (not recorded which). Some clones in this sample may be carry-over from other donors' samples. The chain employs TRBV6-1 and TRBJ1-2; a weak D match, TRBD1 (6 bases). For the CDR3, the DNA is TGTGCCAGCAGTGAAGGGGGGAACAGGGTGCAGGGCTACACCTTC. Protein sequence: CASSEGGNRVQGYTF.